These 10 T cell receptor beta chains came from one sample sequenced in a study of blood T cell repertoires in COVID-19. This table comes from immunoSEQ multiplex PCR, and its TCRdb copy is limited to in-frame clones, with some not included. The top ten clones hold 1.5% to 2% of a sample with tens of thousands of clones, 80% to 85% of them seen once. The specimen was peripheral blood. Every receptor here comes from a man between 50 and 59 years old with acute or convalescent COVID-19.

In this sample, this clone turned up a few times. The CDR3 reads CASSIGLGLAGGPDTQYF. In nucleotides, the CDR3 is TGTGCCAGTAGTATAGGACTTGGACTAGCCGGTGGGCCAGATACGCAGTATTTT. The chain employs TRBV19 and TRBJ2-3; 8 bases match TRBD2. Looked up from germline, CDR1 is LNHDA and CDR2 is SQIVND (reference sequence). CDR3 size: 18 residues. The J segment lost 4 bases and the V segment lost 1 base, leaving 13 bases of the junction unmatched.

This sequence joins TRBV2 and TRBJ2-1, with TRBD2 matching 13 bases. From germline, CDR1 is SNHLY and CDR2 FYNNEI. The CDR3 covers 16 residues. The V segment lost 5 bases and the J segment 7 bases; nucleotides outside the gene matches: 8. CDR3 sequence: CASSPWTSGSRNEQFF. The CDR3 nucleotides read TGTGCCAGCAGTCCTTGGACTAGCGGGAGCAGGAATGAGCAGTTCTTC.

For the CDR3, the DNA is TGTGCCACCAGTGAAATGACTAGCGCCCCGGATACGCAGTATTTT. Protein: CATSEMTSAPDTQYF. J is TRBJ2-3 and V is TRBV24-1, with 8 bases matching TRBD2. CDR3 size: 15 residues. Germline assignment: CDR1 KGHDR and CDR2 SFDVKD. Trimming cost V 4 bases and J 6 bases; bases outside gene matches: 8.

The chain joins TRBV19 to TRBJ2-1, with D tentatively TRBD1 (5 bases). Germline CDR1 is LNHDA and CDR2 is SQIVND (reference sequence). The CDR3 totals 12 residues. V was cut by 1 base and J by 8 bases, with 6 bases left in between. The CDR3 reads CASSIGGHEQFF. CDR3 coding DNA: TGTGCCAGTAGTATAGGGGGCCATGAGCAGTTCTTC. The full variable domain, with the rest looked up from reference TRBV19 and TRBJ2-1, is DGGITQSPKYLFRKEGQNVTLSCEQNLNHDAMYWYRQDPGQGLRLIYYSQIVNDFQKGDIAEGYSVSREKKESFPLTVTSAQKNPTAFYLCASSIGGHEQFFGPGTRLTVL.

The chain combines TRBV27 with TRBJ2-2; tentatively, D is TRBD1 (5 bases). The CDR3 loop spans 13 amino acids. Germline CDR1 is MNHEY and CDR2 is SMNVEV (reference sequence). V lost 7 bases to trimming and J lost 2 bases, with 8 bases between them. The chain's CDR3 is CASNGQNTGELFF. The DNA for the CDR3 is TGTGCCAGCAATGGACAAAACACCGGGGAGCTGTTTTTT.

The DNA of the CDR3 is TGCGCCAGCAGCCAAGGCATGGTGAGCGGGGGGGCCCAACAGCAGTACTTC. As protein: CASSQGMVSGGAQQQYF. The chain combines TRBV4-1 with TRBJ2-7, with 10 bases matching TRBD2. This CDR3 comprises 17 residues. Germline V lookup: CDR1 MGHRA, CDR2 YSYEKL. Unmatched junction bases numbered 14, after V lost 1 base and J lost 8 bases.

The chain is built from TRBV30 and TRBJ1-5; D not certain. V lost 5 bases and J 4 bases, leaving 12 bases between the germline ends. The CDR3 runs to 13 residues. In germline, CDR1 is GTSNPN, CDR2 SVGIG (reference sequence). This CDR3 is CAWGPGDNQPQHF. The CDR3 nucleotides are TGTGCCTGGGGCCCCGGGGATAATCAGCCCCAGCATTTT.

The chain combines TRBV19 with TRBJ1-3; 7 positions agree with TRBD1. CDR1 is LNHDA and CDR2 is SQIVND in the germline V gene (reference sequence). This CDR3 is built from 13 residues. The V and J ends lost 7 bases and 3 bases, in that order; junction bases with no gene match: 3. CDR3: CASTTGVGNTIYF. In DNA, the CDR3 is TGTGCCAGTACCACAGGGGTTGGAAACACCATATATTTT.

V and J are TRBV21-1 and TRBJ2-1; the table's D call, TRBD1, has no DNA check behind it. TRBV21-1 is a listed pseudogene. There are 12 residues in the CDR3. The CDR3 loop reads CASSKNVGGPFF. For the CDR3, the DNA is TGTGCCAGCAGCAAGAATGTAGGTGGGCCGTTCTTC.

This chain uses TRBV28 with TRBJ1-5, with no clear D. The CDR3 spans 17 residues. Germline V gene lookup returns CDR1 MDHEN and CDR2 SYDVKM. Deletions cut 8 bases from V and 3 bases from J, with 23 bases between. CDR3 in amino acids: CASRKVTRIGDNQPQHF. As DNA, the CDR3 is TGTGCCAGCCGAAAGGTTACAAGAATTGGAGACAATCAGCCCCAGCATTTT.